The entry below describes one TCR beta chain. Its target is not known. Per germline, CDR1 SGHTA and CDR2 FQGNSA. CDR3 length: 14 residues. Trimming took off 5 bases at V and 4 bases at J, with 14 bases between the two ends. Each CDR3 protein is one row after TCRdb ran MiXCR on the RT-PCR reads. Of just under 250,000 distinct CDR3 sequences listed, over 9% are singletons. The data are from a study of response to subunit inactivated influenza vaccine. Study-wide findings and caveats: That few new T cells are recruited by each seasonal influenza vaccination was the authors' suggestion.

Sequenced material: non-naive T cells sorted from PBMCs, taken less than 15 days before vaccination. This sequence was found in a man between 50 and 59 years old who received an inactivated influenza vaccine. The rearrangement links TRBV7-2 to TRBJ2-5; D is undetermined. In DNA form, the CDR3 reads TGTGCCAGCAGCCCCGGCAGAGTAGCAGAGACCCAGTACTTC. Encoded protein: CASSPGRVAETQYF.